The present T cell receptor (beta chain) was sequenced within a study of blood T cell repertoires in COVID-19. Turning to the study itself: The analysed material was cDNA or gDNA that came from T cells, B-cell-depleted T cells, or PBMCs.

The CDR3 sequence is 14 residues long. The ends were cut back, 2 bases at V and 5 bases at J, with 9 bases in the middle. Per the germline V gene, CDR1 is MNHEY and CDR2 is SMNVEV (reference sequence). Authors' methods: The authors estimated nucleated cell counts from reference gene primer amplification. TCRdb's table, derived via immunoSEQ multiplex PCR, lists solely in-frame clones and lacks some. The V and J calls and clone size were taken over from that table, and D and trimming were inferred from the DNA. The sample gives a few hundred thousand clones, about 85% of which show up once; more than 2% is in the top ten.

The TCR comes from a young man with active or convalescent COVID-19. Material: peripheral blood. The chain couples TRBV27 to TRBJ1-4; D is undetermined. The CDR3 DNA sequence: TGTGCCAGCAGTTTAGGTCAGTCGAATGAAAAACTGTTTTTT. Residues: CASSLGQSNEKLFF. The full variable domain, completed using reference TRBV27 and TRBJ1-4, is EAQVTQNPRYLITVTGKKLTVTCSQNMNHEYMSWYRQDPGLGLRQIYYSMNVEVTDKGDVPEGYKVSRKEKRNFPLILESPSPNQTSLYFCASSLGQSNEKLFFGSGTQLSVL.